The clone carrying this T cell receptor (beta chain) was observed a few times. The CDR3 has 14 residues. Germline V gene sequence: CDR1 SGHTA, CDR2 FQGTGA. Trimming took 5 bases from V and 4 from J, leaving 14 bases between them. MiXCR was run by TCRdb on the PCR reads, yielding one entry per CDR3 protein. The sample lists 550,000 to 750,000 distinct CDR3 sequences; approximately 20% were seen once. The record originates from a study of molecular identifiers for immune sequencing clone quantification. Naive CD8 T cell sorting was performed on the CD8+CD4-CCR7+CD45RA+ phenotype. The receptor was isolated from a human donor in good health. Some libraries in this study had Jurkat cell RNA spiked in. What was sequenced was naive CD8+ T cells from blood, with Jurkat cell RNA spiked in. As for subset: FACS-sorted CD8+CD4-CCR7+CD45RA+ naive T cells. The chain has TRBV7-3 and TRBJ1-1; possibly TRBD1 for D (6 bases). CDR3 region: CASSRVGGSTEAFF. The DNA for the CDR3 is TGTGCCAGCAGCAGAGTAGGGGGAAGCACTGAAGCTTTCTTT.